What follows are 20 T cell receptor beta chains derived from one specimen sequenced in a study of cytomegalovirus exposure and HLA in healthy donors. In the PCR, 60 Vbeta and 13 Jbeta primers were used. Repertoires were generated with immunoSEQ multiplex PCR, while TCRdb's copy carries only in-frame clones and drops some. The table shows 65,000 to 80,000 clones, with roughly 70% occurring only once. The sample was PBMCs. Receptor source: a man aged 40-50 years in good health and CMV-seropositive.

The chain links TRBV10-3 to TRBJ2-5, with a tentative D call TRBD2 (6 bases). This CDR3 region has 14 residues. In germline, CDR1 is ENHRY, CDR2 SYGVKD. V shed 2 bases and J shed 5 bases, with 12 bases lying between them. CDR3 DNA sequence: TGTGCCATCAGTGAGGGGGCGGGGCGGGAGACCCAGTACTTC. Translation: CAISEGAGRETQYF.

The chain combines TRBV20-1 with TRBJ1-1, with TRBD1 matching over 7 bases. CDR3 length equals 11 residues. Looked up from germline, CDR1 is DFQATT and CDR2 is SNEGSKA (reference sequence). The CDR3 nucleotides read TGCCGGACAGGCTCAAACACTGAAGCTTTCTTT. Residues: CRTGSNTEAFF.

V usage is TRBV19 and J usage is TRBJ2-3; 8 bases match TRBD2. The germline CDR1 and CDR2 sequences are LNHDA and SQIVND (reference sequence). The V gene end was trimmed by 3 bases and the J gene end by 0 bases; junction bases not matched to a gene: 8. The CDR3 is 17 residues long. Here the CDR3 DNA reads TGTGCCAGTAGTATGATGGGCGCTAGCGGGAGCACAGATACGCAGTATTTT. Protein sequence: CASSMMGASGSTDTQYF. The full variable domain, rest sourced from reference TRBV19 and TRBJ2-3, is DGGITQSPKYLFRKEGQNVTLSCEQNLNHDAMYWYRQDPGQGLRLIYYSQIVNDFQKGDIAEGYSVSREKKESFPLTVTSAQKNPTAFYLCASSMMGASGSTDTQYFGPGTRLTVL.

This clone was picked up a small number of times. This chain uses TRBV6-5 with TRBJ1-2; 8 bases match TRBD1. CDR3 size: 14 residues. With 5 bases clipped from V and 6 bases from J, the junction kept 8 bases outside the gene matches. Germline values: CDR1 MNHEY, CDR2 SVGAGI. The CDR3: CASSLPGGFDGYTF. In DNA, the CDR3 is TGTGCCAGCAGTCTCCCAGGGGGCTTTGATGGCTACACCTTC.

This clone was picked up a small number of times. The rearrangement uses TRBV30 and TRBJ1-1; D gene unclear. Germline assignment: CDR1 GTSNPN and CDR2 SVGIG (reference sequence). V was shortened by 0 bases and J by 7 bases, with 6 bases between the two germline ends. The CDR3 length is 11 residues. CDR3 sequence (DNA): TGTGCCTGGAGTGTCCAAATTGAAGCTTTCTTT. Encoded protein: CAWSVQIEAFF.

In nucleotides, the CDR3 is TGTGCCAGCAGAGGACAGGGGATCTACGAGCAGTACTTC. Residues: CASRGQGIYEQYF. V and J are TRBV27 and TRBJ2-7, with 9 bases lining up with TRBD1. The CDR3 is 13 residues long. Germline V CDR1 and CDR2: MNHEY, SMNVEV (reference sequence). J lost 3 bases, V lost 6 bases, and 3 bases had no gene match.

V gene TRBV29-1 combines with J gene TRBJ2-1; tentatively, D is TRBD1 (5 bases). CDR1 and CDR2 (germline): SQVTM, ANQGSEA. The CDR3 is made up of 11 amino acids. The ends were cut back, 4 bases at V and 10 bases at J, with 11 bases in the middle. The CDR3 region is CSVVRGSEQFF. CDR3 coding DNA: TGCAGCGTTGTTAGGGGTTCCGAGCAGTTCTTC.

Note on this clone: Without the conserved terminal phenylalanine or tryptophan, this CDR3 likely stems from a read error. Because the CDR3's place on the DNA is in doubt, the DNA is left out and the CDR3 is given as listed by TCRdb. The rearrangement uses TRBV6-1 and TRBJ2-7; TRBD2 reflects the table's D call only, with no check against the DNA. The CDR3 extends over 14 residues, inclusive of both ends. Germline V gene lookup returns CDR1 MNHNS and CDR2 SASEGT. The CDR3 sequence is CASSEIMGLLLGAL.

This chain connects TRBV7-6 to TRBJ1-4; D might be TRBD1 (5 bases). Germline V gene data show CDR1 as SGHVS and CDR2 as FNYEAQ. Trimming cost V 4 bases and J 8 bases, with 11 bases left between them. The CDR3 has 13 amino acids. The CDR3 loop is CASSSGSMEKLFF. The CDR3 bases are TGTGCCAGCAGCTCAGGGTCGATGGAAAAACTGTTTTTT.

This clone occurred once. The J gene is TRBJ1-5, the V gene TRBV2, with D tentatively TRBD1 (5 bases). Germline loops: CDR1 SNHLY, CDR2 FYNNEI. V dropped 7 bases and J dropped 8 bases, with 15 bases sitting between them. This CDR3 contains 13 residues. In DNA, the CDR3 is TGTGCCAGCACCCTGGGACTGCGGGAGCCCCAGCATTTT. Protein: CASTLGLREPQHF.

In DNA, the CDR3 is TGCGCCAGCAGCCAAGTATGGGCTAGCGGGGGCCAACAAGAGACCCAGTACTTC. It translates to CASSQVWASGGQQETQYF. The chain joins TRBV4-3 to TRBJ2-5; 10 bases are a match to TRBD2. The CDR3 consists of 18 residues. In germline, CDR1 is LGHNA, CDR2 YSLEER. The V segment lost 1 base and the J segment 2 bases; nucleotides outside the gene matches: 10.

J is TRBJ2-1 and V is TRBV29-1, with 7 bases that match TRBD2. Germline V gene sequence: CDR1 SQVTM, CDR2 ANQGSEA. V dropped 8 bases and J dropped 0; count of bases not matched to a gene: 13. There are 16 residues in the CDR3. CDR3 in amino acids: CSSRGLPSVSYNEQFF. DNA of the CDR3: TGCAGCTCCCGGGGACTACCCTCTGTCTCCTACAATGAGCAGTTCTTC.

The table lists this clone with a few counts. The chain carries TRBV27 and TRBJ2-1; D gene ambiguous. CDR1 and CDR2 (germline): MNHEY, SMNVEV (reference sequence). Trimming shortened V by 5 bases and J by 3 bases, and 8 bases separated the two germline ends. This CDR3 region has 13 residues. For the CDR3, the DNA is TGTGCCAGCAGTGTCACTAACTACAATGAGCAGTTCTTC. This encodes CASSVTNYNEQFF.

Here the CDR3 reads CASTTEASTDTQYF. Written as DNA, the CDR3 is TGTGCCAGCACCACCGAGGCTAGCACAGATACGCAGTATTTT. V gene TRBV2 combines with J gene TRBJ2-3, with unresolved D. Trimming removed 7 bases from V and 0 bases from J, with 11 bases in between. This CDR3 is built from 14 residues. Germline values: CDR1 SNHLY, CDR2 FYNNEI.

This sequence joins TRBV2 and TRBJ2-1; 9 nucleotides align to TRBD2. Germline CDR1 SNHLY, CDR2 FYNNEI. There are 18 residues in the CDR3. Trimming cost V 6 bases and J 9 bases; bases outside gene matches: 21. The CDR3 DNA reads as TGTGCCAGCAGCCAACCAAGAGTAGCGGGAGAAAGGGCCGGTGAGCAGTTCTTC. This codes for CASSQPRVAGERAGEQFF.

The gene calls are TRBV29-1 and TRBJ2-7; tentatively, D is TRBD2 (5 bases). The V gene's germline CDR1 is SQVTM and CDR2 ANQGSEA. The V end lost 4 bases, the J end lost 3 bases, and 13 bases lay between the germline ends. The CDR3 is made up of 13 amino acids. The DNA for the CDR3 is TGCAGCGTTGGAGGGTCAGGACTCTACGAGCAGTACTTC. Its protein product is CSVGGSGLYEQYF.

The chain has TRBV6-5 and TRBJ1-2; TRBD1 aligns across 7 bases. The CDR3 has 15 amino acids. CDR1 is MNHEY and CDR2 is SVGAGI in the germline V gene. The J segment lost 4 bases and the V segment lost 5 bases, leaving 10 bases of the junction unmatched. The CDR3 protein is CASSGDRQRSYGYTF. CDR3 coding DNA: TGTGCCAGCAGTGGGGACAGACAAAGATCCTATGGCTACACCTTC.

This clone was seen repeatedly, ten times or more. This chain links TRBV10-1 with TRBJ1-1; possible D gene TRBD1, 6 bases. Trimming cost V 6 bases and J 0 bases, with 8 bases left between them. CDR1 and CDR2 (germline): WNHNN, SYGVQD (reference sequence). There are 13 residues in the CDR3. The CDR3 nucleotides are TGCGCCAGCAGCAGGGGTATGAACACTGAAGCTTTCTTT. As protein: CASSRGMNTEAFF.

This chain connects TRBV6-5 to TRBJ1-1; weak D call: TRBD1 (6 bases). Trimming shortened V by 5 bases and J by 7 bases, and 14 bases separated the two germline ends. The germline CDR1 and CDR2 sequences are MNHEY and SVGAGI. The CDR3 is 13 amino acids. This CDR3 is CASSLRQAFEAFF. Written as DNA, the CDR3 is TGTGCCAGCAGTCTTAGACAGGCCTTTGAAGCTTTCTTT.

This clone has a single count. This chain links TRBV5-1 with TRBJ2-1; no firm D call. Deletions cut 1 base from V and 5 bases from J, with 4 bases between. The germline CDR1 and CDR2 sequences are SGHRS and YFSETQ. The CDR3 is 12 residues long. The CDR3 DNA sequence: TGCGCCAGCAGCTTGCCCGACAATGAGCAGTTCTTC. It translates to CASSLPDNEQFF.